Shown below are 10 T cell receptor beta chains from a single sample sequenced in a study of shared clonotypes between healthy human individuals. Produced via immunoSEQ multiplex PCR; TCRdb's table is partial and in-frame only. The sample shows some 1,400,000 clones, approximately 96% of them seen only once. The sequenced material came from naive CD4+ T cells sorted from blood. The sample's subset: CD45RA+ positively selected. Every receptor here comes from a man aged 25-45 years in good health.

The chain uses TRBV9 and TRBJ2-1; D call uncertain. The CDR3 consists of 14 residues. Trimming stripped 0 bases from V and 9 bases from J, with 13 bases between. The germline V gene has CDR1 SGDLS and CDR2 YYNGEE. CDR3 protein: CASSVGLIPGEQFF. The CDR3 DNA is TGTGCCAGCAGCGTAGGTCTTATTCCCGGTGAGCAGTTCTTC.

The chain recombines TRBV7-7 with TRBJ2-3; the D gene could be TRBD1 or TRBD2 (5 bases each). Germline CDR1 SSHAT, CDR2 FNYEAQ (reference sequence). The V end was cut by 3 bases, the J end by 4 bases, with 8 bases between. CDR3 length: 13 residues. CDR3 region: CASSLQGADTQYF. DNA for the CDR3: TGTGCCAGCAGCTTGCAGGGAGCAGATACGCAGTATTTT.

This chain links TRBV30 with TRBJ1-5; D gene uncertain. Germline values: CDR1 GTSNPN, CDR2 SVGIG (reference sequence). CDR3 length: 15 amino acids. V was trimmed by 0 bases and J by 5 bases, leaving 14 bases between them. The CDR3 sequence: CAWSVGGPRHQPQHF. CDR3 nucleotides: TGTGCCTGGAGTGTGGGAGGTCCCAGGCATCAGCCCCAGCATTTT.

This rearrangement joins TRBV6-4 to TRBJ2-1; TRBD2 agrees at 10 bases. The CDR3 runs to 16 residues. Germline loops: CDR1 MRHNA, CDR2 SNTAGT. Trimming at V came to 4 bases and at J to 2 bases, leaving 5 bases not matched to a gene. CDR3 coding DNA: TGTGCCAGCAGTGTCGGGCTAGCGGGGGCCTACAATGAGCAGTTCTTC. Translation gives CASSVGLAGAYNEQFF.

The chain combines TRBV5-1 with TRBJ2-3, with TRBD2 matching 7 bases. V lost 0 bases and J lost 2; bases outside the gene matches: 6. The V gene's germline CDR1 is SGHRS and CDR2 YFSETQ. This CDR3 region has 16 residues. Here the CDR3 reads CASSLVSGRYTDTQYF. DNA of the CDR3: TGCGCCAGCAGCTTGGTTAGCGGGCGATACACAGATACGCAGTATTTT.

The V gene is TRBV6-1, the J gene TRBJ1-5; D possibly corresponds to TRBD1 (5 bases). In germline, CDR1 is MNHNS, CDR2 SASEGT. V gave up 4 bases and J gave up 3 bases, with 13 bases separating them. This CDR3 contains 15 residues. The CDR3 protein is CASSGRAGYNQPQHF. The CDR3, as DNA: TGTGCCAGCAGTGGGCGGGCAGGGTACAATCAGCCCCAGCATTTT.

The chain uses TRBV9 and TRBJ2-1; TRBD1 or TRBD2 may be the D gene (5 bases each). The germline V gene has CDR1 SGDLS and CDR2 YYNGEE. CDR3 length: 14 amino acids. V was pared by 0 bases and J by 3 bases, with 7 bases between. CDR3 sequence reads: CASSVGDDYNEQFF. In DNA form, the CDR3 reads TGTGCCAGCAGCGTAGGGGACGACTACAATGAGCAGTTCTTC.

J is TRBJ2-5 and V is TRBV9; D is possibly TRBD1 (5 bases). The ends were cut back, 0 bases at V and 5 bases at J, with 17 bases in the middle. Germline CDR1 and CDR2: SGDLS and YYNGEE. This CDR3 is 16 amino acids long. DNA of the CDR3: TGTGCCAGCAGCGTAGAGAGGCCAGGGTTCAGGGAGACCCAGTACTTC. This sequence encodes CASSVERPGFRETQYF. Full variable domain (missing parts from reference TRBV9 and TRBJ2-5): DSGVTQTPKHLITATGQRVTLRCSPRSGDLSVYWYQQSLDQGLQFLIQYYNGEERAKGNILERFSAQQFPDLHSELNLSSLELGDSALYFCASSVERPGFRETQYFGPGTRLLVL.

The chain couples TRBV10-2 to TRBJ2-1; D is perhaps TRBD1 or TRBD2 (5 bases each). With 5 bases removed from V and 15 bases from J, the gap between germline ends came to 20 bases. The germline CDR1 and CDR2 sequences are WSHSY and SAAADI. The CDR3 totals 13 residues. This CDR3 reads CASSTHGGQYGFF. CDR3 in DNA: TGCGCCAGCAGTACTCATGGGGGTCAATATGGGTTCTTC.

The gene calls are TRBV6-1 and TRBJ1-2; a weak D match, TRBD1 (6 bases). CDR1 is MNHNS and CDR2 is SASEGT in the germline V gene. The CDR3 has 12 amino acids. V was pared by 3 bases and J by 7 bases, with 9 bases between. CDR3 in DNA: TGTGCCAGCAGTGACCCAGGGGTTGGCTACACCTTC. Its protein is CASSDPGVGYTF.